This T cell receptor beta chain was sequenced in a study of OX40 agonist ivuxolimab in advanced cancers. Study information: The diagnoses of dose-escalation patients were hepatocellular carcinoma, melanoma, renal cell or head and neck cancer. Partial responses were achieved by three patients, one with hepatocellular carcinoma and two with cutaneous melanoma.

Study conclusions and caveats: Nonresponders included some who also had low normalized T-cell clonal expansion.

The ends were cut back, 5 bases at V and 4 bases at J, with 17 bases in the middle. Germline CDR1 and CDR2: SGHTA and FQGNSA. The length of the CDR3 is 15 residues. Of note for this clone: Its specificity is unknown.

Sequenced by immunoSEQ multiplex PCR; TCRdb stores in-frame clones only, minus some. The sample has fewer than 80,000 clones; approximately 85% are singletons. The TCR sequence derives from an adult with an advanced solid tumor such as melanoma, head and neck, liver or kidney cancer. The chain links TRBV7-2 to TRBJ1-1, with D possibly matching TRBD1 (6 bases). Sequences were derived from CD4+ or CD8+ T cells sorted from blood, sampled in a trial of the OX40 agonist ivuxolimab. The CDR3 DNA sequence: TGTGCCAGCAGCAACTTTTGGGGGGCGGGCACTGAAGCTTTCTTT. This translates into CASSNFWGAGTEAFF. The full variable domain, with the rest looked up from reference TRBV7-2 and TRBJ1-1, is GAGVSQSPSNKVTEKGKDVELRCDPISGHTALYWYRQSLGQGLEFLIYFQGNSAPDKSGLPSDRFSAERTGGSVSTLTIQRTQQEDSAVYLCASSNFWGAGTEAFFGQGTRLTVV.